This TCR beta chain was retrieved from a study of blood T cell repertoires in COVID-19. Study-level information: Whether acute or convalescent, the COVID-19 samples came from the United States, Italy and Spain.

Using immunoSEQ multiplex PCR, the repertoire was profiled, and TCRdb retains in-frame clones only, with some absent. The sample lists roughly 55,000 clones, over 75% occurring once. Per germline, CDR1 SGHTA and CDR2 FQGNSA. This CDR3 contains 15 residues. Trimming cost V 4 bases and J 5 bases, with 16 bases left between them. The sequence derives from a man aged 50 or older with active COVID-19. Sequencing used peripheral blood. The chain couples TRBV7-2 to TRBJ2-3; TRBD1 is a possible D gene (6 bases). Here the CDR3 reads CASSWQGLGGDTQYF. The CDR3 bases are TGTGCCAGCAGCTGGCAGGGGTTGGGTGGAGATACGCAGTATTTT.